Below, one T cell receptor beta chain is given with its context. The ends were cut back, 0 bases at V and 8 bases at J, with 8 bases in the middle. Germline V CDR1 and CDR2: SGHTA, FQGTGA. The CDR3 loop spans 13 amino acids. One entry per CDR3 protein results from TCRdb running MiXCR on the RT-PCR reads. The sample includes 200,000 to 250,000 distinct CDR3 sequences, around an eighth of them seen just once. The data belong to a study of patients and donors after allogeneic stem cell transplantation. This chain connects TRBV7-3 to TRBJ2-1; D ambiguous. Sequencing was carried out using blood, either unsorted or a sorted T cell fraction (not recorded which). This TCR was recovered from a human donor who was either an allogeneic HSCT recipient or a stem cell or donor lymphocyte infusion donor (not recorded which). It is not recorded whose cells these are; they may come from a transplant donor. CDR3 coding DNA: TGTGCCAGCAGCTTAACGTATGGGTATGAGCAGTTCTTC. Amino acids: CASSLTYGYEQFF.